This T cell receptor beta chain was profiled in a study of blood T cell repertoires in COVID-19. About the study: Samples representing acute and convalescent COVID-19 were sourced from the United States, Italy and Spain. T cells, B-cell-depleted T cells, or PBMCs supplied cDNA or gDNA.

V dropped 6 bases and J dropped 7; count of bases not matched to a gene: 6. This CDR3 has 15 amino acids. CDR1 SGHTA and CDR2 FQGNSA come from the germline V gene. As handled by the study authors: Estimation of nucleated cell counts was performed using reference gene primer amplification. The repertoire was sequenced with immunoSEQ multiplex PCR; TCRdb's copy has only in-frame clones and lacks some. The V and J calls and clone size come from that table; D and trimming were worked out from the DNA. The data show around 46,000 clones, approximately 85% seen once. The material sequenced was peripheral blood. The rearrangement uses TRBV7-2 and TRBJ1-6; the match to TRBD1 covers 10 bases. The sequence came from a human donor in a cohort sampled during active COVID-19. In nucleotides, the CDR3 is TGTGCCAGCAGGTCCGGGACAGGGGTAAATTCACCCCTCCACTTT. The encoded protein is CASRSGTGVNSPLHF.